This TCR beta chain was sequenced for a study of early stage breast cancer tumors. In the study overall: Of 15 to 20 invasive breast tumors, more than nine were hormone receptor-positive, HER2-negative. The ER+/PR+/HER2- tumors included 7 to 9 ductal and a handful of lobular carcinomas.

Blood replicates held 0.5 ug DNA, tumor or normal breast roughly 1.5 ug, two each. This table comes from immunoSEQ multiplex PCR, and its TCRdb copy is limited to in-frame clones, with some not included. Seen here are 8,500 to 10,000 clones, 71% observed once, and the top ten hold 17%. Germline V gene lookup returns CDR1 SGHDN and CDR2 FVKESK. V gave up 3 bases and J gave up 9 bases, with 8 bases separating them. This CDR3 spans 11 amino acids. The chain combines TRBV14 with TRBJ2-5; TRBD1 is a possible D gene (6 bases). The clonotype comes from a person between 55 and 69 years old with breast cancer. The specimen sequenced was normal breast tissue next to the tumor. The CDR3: CASSHGQPQYF. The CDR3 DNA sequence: TGTGCCAGCAGCCATGGACAGCCCCAGTACTTC.